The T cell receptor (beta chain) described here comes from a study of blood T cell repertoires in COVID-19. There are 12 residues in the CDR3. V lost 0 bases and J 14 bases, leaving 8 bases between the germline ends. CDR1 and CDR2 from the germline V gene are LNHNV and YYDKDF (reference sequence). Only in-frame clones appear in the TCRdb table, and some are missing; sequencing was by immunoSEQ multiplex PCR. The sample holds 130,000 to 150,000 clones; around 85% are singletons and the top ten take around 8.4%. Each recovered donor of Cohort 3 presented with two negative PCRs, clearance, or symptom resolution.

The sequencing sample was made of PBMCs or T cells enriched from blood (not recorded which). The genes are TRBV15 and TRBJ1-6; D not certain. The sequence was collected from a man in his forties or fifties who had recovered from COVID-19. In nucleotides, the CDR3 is TGTGCCACCAGCAGAGATTCGGGGACCCTCCACTTT. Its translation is CATSRDSGTLHF. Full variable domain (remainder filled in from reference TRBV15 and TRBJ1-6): DAMVIQNPRYQVTQFGKPVTLSCSQTLNHNVMYWYQQKSSQAPKLLFHYYDKDFNNEADTPDNFQSRRPNTSFCFLDIRSPGLGDTAMYLCATSRDSGTLHFGNGTRLTVT.